These 31 T cell receptor beta chains came from one sample sequenced in a study of cytomegalovirus exposure and HLA in healthy donors. PCR employed 60 Vbeta and 13 Jbeta primers. TCRdb keeps only in-frame clones here, not all; method: immunoSEQ multiplex PCR. The top ten hold about 1.5% of the sample, which has more than 150,000 clones, roughly 82% seen once. Source material: PBMCs. The receptor set was obtained from a man aged 35 to 55 in good health and CMV-seronegative.

Only a few counts were recorded for this clone. V is TRBV30 and J is TRBJ1-2; perhaps TRBD1 as D (5 bases). V was clipped by 2 bases and J by 8 bases, with 12 bases between them. The length of the CDR3 is 12 residues. Per germline, CDR1 GTSNPN and CDR2 SVGIG (reference sequence). DNA for the CDR3: TGTGCCTGGAGTTCAGGGCTAAAAGGCTACACCTTC. As protein: CAWSSGLKGYTF.

As for this clone: In the same sample, other DNA sequences code for this CDR3. The gene calls are TRBV5-1 and TRBJ2-3, with a weak D call TRBD1 (5 bases). This CDR3 has 15 amino acids. CDR1 SGHRS and CDR2 YFSETQ come from the germline V gene. Trimming removed 4 bases at V and 6 bases at J, with 18 bases between. The CDR3 DNA follows: TGCGCCAGCAGCCACTCCCGACAGAGTACGGATACGCAGTATTTT. Translation gives CASSHSRQSTDTQYF. The full variable domain, rest sourced from reference TRBV5-1 and TRBJ2-3, is KAGVTQTPRYLIKTRGQQVTLSCSPISGHRSVSWYQQTPGQGLQFLFEYFSETQRNKGNFPGRFSGRQFSNSRSEMNVSTLELGDSALYLCASSHSRQSTDTQYFGPGTRLTVL.

This clone has a handful of counts. The CDR3 nucleotides are TGTGCCAGCAGCTCCATTAGACAGACCTCGGGGAACACTGAAGCTTTCTTT. Protein sequence: CASSSIRQTSGNTEAFF. The V and J genes are TRBV5-5 and TRBJ1-1; weak D call: TRBD1 (5 bases). Germline lookup yields CDR1 SGHKS and CDR2 YYEKEE (reference sequence). This CDR3 region has 17 residues. V was pared by 3 bases and J by 1 base, with 19 bases between. Full variable domain (outside the CDR3, taken from reference TRBV5-5 and TRBJ1-1): DAGVTQSPTHLIKTRGQQVTLRCSPISGHKSVSWYQQVLGQGPQFIFQYYEKEERGRGNFPDRFSARQFPNYSSELNVNALLLGDSALYLCASSSIRQTSGNTEAFFGQGTRLTVV.

The rearrangement joins TRBV28 to TRBJ1-2; the D gene is possibly TRBD1 (5 bases). CDR1 MDHEN and CDR2 SYDVKM come from the germline V gene. CDR3 length equals 16 residues. The V end lost 5 bases, the J end lost 4 bases, and 20 bases lay between the germline ends. The CDR3 reads CASSPNGAEQFYGYTF. The CDR3 DNA reads as TGTGCCAGCAGTCCAAATGGGGCAGAGCAATTCTATGGCTACACCTTC.

The J gene is TRBJ2-5, the V gene TRBV5-5, with D hard to call. This CDR3 is built from 14 residues. The germline V gene has CDR1 SGHKS and CDR2 YYEKEE (reference sequence). V shed 2 bases and J shed 1 base, with 9 bases lying between them. The CDR3 DNA is TGTGCCAGCAGCTTCCCCGGGTCCCAAGAGACCCAGTACTTC. Its protein is CASSFPGSQETQYF. Based on the CDR3 plus reference TRBV5-5 and TRBJ2-5, the full variable domain is DAGVTQSPTHLIKTRGQQVTLRCSPISGHKSVSWYQQVLGQGPQFIFQYYEKEERGRGNFPDRFSARQFPNYSSELNVNALLLGDSALYLCASSFPGSQETQYFGPGTRLLVL.

In nucleotides, the CDR3 is TGTGCCAGCTCCGGGACACTGAGCAATCAGCCCCAGCATTTT. This encodes CASSGTLSNQPQHF. V usage is TRBV2 and J usage is TRBJ1-5; TRBD1 might be the D (6 bases). Trimming pared 8 bases from V and 1 base from J, leaving 12 bases between. Germline CDR1 SNHLY, CDR2 FYNNEI. This CDR3 comprises 14 residues.

The V and J genes are TRBV13 and TRBJ1-3, with 9 bases that match TRBD1. V lost 5 bases and J lost 3; bases outside the gene matches: 5. The germline V gene has CDR1 PRHDT and CDR2 FYEKMQ (reference sequence). This CDR3 is built from 15 residues. The CDR3 protein is CASSAGTGNGNTIYF. DNA for the CDR3: TGTGCCAGCAGCGCGGGGACAGGGAATGGAAACACCATATATTTT.

The chain recombines TRBV11-2 with TRBJ1-2, with TRBD1 matching 9 bases. The V segment lost 5 bases and the J segment 5 bases; nucleotides outside the gene matches: 15. Germline V gene sequence: CDR1 SGHAT, CDR2 FQNNGV. CDR3 length: 17 amino acids. DNA of the CDR3: TGTGCCAGCAGCCCACGAAATCCGGGACAGGGATGGTATGGCTACACCTTC. It encodes CASSPRNPGQGWYGYTF. The whole variable domain, filled in from reference TRBV11-2 and TRBJ1-2, reads EAGVAQSPRYKIIEKRQSVAFWCNPISGHATLYWYQQILGQGPKLLIQFQNNGVVDDSQLPKDRFSAERLKGVDSTLKIQPAKLEDSAVYLCASSPRNPGQGWYGYTFGSGTRLTVV.

CDR3 nucleotides: TGTGCCAGCAGCTTTAGGACTAGCCTGAGGGAGCTGTTTTTT. This translates into CASSFRTSLRELFF. The gene calls are TRBV5-6 and TRBJ2-2; 8 bases line up with TRBD2. Germline trimming cut 2 bases from V and 9 bases from J; bases unmatched to any gene: 6. Germline loops: CDR1 SGHDT, CDR2 YYEEEE. This CDR3 comprises 14 residues.

The chain combines TRBV19 with TRBJ1-5, with D possibly TRBD1 on 5 matching bases. The germline V gene has CDR1 LNHDA and CDR2 SQIVND (reference sequence). Deletions cut 7 bases from V and 0 bases from J, with 10 bases between. The CDR3 spans 14 residues. The CDR3 DNA is TGTGCCAGTACTCGACAGCATAGCAATCAGCCCCAGCATTTT. Translation gives CASTRQHSNQPQHF.

V and J are TRBV5-1 and TRBJ1-1; D remains unclear. V was trimmed by 4 bases and J by 0 bases, leaving 7 bases between them. The CDR3 spans 13 residues. CDR1 SGHRS and CDR2 YFSETQ come from the germline V gene. The CDR3 loop is CASSRGMNTEAFF. For the CDR3, the DNA is TGCGCCAGCAGCCGAGGGATGAACACTGAAGCTTTCTTT. Using reference TRBV5-1 and TRBJ1-1 for the parts outside the CDR3, the full variable domain is KAGVTQTPRYLIKTRGQQVTLSCSPISGHRSVSWYQQTPGQGLQFLFEYFSETQRNKGNFPGRFSGRQFSNSRSEMNVSTLELGDSALYLCASSRGMNTEAFFGQGTRLTVV.

This chain connects TRBV4-2 to TRBJ2-1; 9 bases map to TRBD1. This CDR3 has 16 amino acids. From germline, CDR1 is LGHNA and CDR2 YNFKEQ. J lost 8 bases, V lost 4 bases, and 12 bases had no gene match. The CDR3 DNA reads TGTGCCAGCAGCCGTTCCGGGACAGGGAGTATCGATGAGCAGTTCTTC. Protein: CASSRSGTGSIDEQFF.

The chain has TRBV7-2 and TRBJ2-7, with D possibly matching TRBD1 (5 bases). V dropped 3 bases and J dropped 6 bases, with 15 bases sitting between them. This CDR3 spans 14 amino acids. CDR1 and CDR2 from the germline V gene are SGHTA and FQGNSA. CDR3 in amino acids: CASSFTTGAAEQYF. The CDR3 DNA reads TGTGCCAGCAGCTTCACTACTGGGGCAGCCGAGCAGTACTTC.

V and J are TRBV5-3 and TRBJ2-5, with TRBD2 matching 10 bases. TRBV5-3 is noted as an ORF with a role that remains uncertain. The junction had 7 bases not matched to a gene; V was cut back by 0 bases and J by 2 bases. CDR3 length equals 17 residues. The DNA of the CDR3 is TGTGCCAGAAGCTTGGCCTGCGAACTAGCGGGGCAAGAGACCCAGTACTTC. The encoded protein is CARSLACELAGQETQYF.

The chain carries TRBV19 and TRBJ1-2; 10 positions match TRBD1. The CDR3 extends over 16 amino acids. The germline gives CDR1 LNHDA, CDR2 SQIVND (reference sequence). With 6 bases clipped from V and 6 bases from J, the junction kept 13 bases outside the gene matches. The CDR3 DNA is TGTGCCAGTAGCCGGATTTATCAGGACAGGGGGAATGGCTACACCTTC. Protein sequence: CASSRIYQDRGNGYTF.

The V call is TRBV19, the J call TRBJ1-5; no clear D gene. The V end was cut by 6 bases, the J end by 2 bases, with 11 bases between. Per germline, CDR1 LNHDA and CDR2 SQIVND (reference sequence). The CDR3 extends over 14 amino acids. The CDR3 region is CASRLDAGNQPQHF. The CDR3 DNA sequence: TGTGCCAGTAGGCTAGATGCGGGCAATCAGCCCCAGCATTTT.

The V call is TRBV18, the J call TRBJ2-5; 12 bases match TRBD2. With V trimmed by 5 bases and J by 5 bases, 3 bases remained unmatched. Germline V gives CDR1 KGHSH, CDR2 LQKENI. This CDR3 region has 14 residues. The CDR3, as DNA: TGTGCCAGCTCAACCGGACTAGCGGGGGAGACCCAGTACTTC. Translation gives CASSTGLAGETQYF.

Details on this clone: At one boundary the junction diverges from the germline segment, which might be a read error. The J gene is TRBJ2-1, the V gene TRBV4-1, with a possible D match to TRBD1 (7 bases). Germline CDR1 reads MGHRA; CDR2 reads YSYEKL. This CDR3 is built from 15 residues. The CDR3 coding sequence is TGCGCCAGCAGCCAAGAAAGTATAGGGCAGGGGGGCCTGGTCTTC. This encodes CASSQESIGQGGLVF.

The chain combines TRBV9 with TRBJ1-3; 7 nucleotides line up with TRBD1. The V segment lost 0 bases and the J segment 8 bases; nucleotides outside the gene matches: 8. Germline-derived CDR1 and CDR2 are SGDLS and YYNGEE. The CDR3 loop spans 15 amino acids. CDR3 sequence reads: CASSVGTGRSDTIYF. In DNA form, the CDR3 reads TGTGCCAGCAGCGTAGGGACAGGCCGTTCGGACACCATATATTTT.

V is TRBV5-4 and J is TRBJ2-7; 10 nucleotides match TRBD1. With 1 base clipped from V and 4 bases from J, the junction kept 14 bases outside the gene matches. The germline V gene has CDR1 SGHNT and CDR2 YYREEE (reference sequence). The CDR3 consists of 18 residues. CDR3 nucleotides: TGTGCCAGCAGCTTGAGCGCACCTCGACAGGGGGCCTTTTACGAGCAGTACTTC. Translation: CASSLSAPRQGAFYEQYF.

The J gene is TRBJ2-6, the V gene TRBV6-1; D is unclear. The V end lost 4 bases, the J end lost 1 base, and 11 bases lay between the germline ends. CDR1 and CDR2 from the germline V gene are MNHNS and SASEGT. There are 16 residues in the CDR3. DNA of the CDR3: TGTGCCAGCAGTGCAAAATCTAAGTCTGGGGCCAACGTCCTGACTTTC. It is translated as CASSAKSKSGANVLTF.

The gene calls are TRBV7-2 and TRBJ1-2, with D tentatively TRBD1 (6 bases). The germline gives CDR1 SGHTA, CDR2 FQGNSA. The V gene lost 5 bases and the J gene lost 2 bases, with 15 bases spanning the gap. The CDR3 contains 15 residues. CDR3 DNA sequence: TGTGCCAGCAGCGTTAGGGGGGGGCCGAACTATGGCTACACCTTC. Translation: CASSVRGGPNYGYTF.

A word on this clone: The identical CDR3 is also encoded by other nucleotide sequences in the sample. The rearrangement joins TRBV6-6 to TRBJ2-7; tentatively, D is TRBD1 (5 bases). The length of the CDR3 is 13 residues. Trimming removed 5 bases from V and 1 base from J, with 9 bases in between. CDR1 and CDR2 from the germline V gene are MNHNY and SVGAGI (reference sequence). CDR3 bases: TGTGCCAGCAGTAAAGACAGTTCCTACGAGCAGTACTTC. This codes for CASSKDSSYEQYF.

This rearrangement joins TRBV28 to TRBJ1-2; 12 bases map to TRBD1. CDR1 is MDHEN and CDR2 is SYDVKM in the germline V gene. The CDR3 has 15 residues. With 3 bases clipped from V and 8 bases from J, the junction kept 7 bases outside the gene matches. The CDR3 DNA is TGTGCCAGCAGTTTCCGGGACAGGGGGCGGGTAGGCTACACCTTC. Encoded protein: CASSFRDRGRVGYTF.

This chain joins TRBV6-5 and TRBJ1-1; TRBD1 matches 10 bases. V lost 0 bases to trimming and J lost 7 bases; unmatched junction nucleotides: 8. CDR3 size: 16 residues. CDR1 MNHEY and CDR2 SVGAGI come from the germline V gene. CDR3 nucleotide sequence: TGTGCCAGCAGTTACTCGGGAGGGCGGACAGGGGGTGAAGCTTTCTTT. Amino acids: CASSYSGGRTGGEAFF.

This chain joins TRBV6-5 and TRBJ2-7, with 11 bases fitting TRBD1. The ends lost 6 bases at V and 3 bases at J; junction bases unmatched: 4. The germline V gene encodes CDR1 MNHEY and CDR2 SVGAGI. CDR3 length: 14 residues. The CDR3, as DNA: TGTGCCAGCAGGGAGGACAGGGGGCTCTACGAGCAGTACTTC. It specifies CASREDRGLYEQYF.

The chain has TRBV11-3 and TRBJ1-3; D remains unclear. The CDR3 runs to 18 residues. V was trimmed by 0 bases and J by 0 bases, leaving 15 bases between them. Germline V gene data show CDR1 as SGHNT and CDR2 as YENEEA. The DNA for the CDR3 is TGTGCCAGCAGCTTAGATGACAACGTCGGTATCTCTGGAAACACCATATATTTT. Protein product: CASSLDDNVGISGNTIYF.

This clone was counted once. Here the CDR3 DNA reads TGTGCCAGCAGCGTAGATAGCGGGACAGATACGCAGTATTTT. It specifies CASSVDSGTDTQYF. This sequence joins TRBV9 and TRBJ2-3, with 7 bases that match TRBD2. In germline, CDR1 is SGDLS, CDR2 YYNGEE. Germline trimming cut 0 bases from V and 3 bases from J; bases unmatched to any gene: 1. This CDR3 has 14 amino acids.

V is TRBV15 and J is TRBJ2-5; 9 bases are shared with TRBD2. The ends lost 5 bases at V and 5 bases at J; junction bases unmatched: 12. Germline CDR1 LNHNV, CDR2 YYDKDF (reference sequence). The CDR3 runs to 16 residues. This chain's CDR3 is CATSAALGGGAETQYF. The DNA for the CDR3 is TGTGCCACCAGCGCCGCCCTGGGCGGGGGGGCGGAGACCCAGTACTTC.

V is TRBV5-4 and J is TRBJ2-5; 11 nucleotides line up with TRBD2. CDR1 is SGHNT, CDR2 YYREEE, per germline (reference sequence). V trimming: 5 bases; J trimming: 4 bases; junction bases outside the gene matches: 4. This CDR3 is 14 amino acids long. CDR3 amino acids: CASRLAGARETQYF. The CDR3 DNA sequence: TGTGCCAGCAGACTAGCGGGAGCCAGAGAGACCCAGTACTTC. The full variable domain, with the rest looked up from reference TRBV5-4 and TRBJ2-5, is ETGVTQSPTHLIKTRGQQVTLRCSSQSGHNTVSWYQQALGQGPQFIFQYYREEENGRGNFPPRFSGLQFPNYSSELNVNALELDDSALYLCASRLAGARETQYFGPGTRLLVL.

This clone has a single count. The rearrangement links TRBV6-5 to TRBJ2-7; 10 nucleotides line up with TRBD2. The V gene's germline CDR1 is MNHEY and CDR2 SVGAGI. CDR3 size: 15 residues. J gave up 0 bases and V 6 bases, and 5 bases lay outside the gene matches. CDR3 amino acids: CASRAGLASSYEQYF. Written as DNA, the CDR3 is TGTGCCAGCAGGGCGGGACTAGCGAGCTCCTACGAGCAGTACTTC.